Listed below are T cell receptor beta chains from one sample, sequenced in a study of patients and donors after allogeneic stem cell transplantation. TCRdb passed the RT-PCR reads through MiXCR, listing each CDR3 protein once. Among approximately 200,000 distinct CDR3 sequences, about 37% were seen once, and the ten largest hold around a tenth. The sample comprised blood, either unsorted or a sorted T cell fraction (not recorded which). These receptors all stem from a human donor who was either an allogeneic HSCT recipient or a stem cell or donor lymphocyte infusion donor (not recorded which). It is not recorded whose cells these are; they may come from a transplant donor. Both conserved end residues are part of each CDR3. Fields, in order: CDR3 length, V gene, J gene, D gene, clone size, CDR3 DNA, CDR3 protein. A D gene is named only where the DNA matches it firmly. A row's size may be missing; if present it is once, few, many or a size class.

>14|TRBV7-6|TRBJ2-5|TRBD2|.
TGTGCCAGCAGCCCTCGGACTAGCGCGGAGACCCAGTACTTC
CASSPRTSAETQYF
>15|TRBV7-8|TRBJ1-4|.|few
TGTGCCAGCAGCTTGCAACAGGGTTCTAATGAAAAACTGTTTTTT
CASSLQQGSNEKLFF
>17|TRBV20-1|TRBJ1-1|.|few
TGCAGTGCTAGAGAAACGGTGGGGGTGGACGGGAACACTGAAGCTTTCTTT
CSARETVGVDGNTEAFF
>13|TRBV20-1|TRBJ1-4|.|.
TGCAGTGCTAAACAGGAATTAAATGAAAAACTGTTTTTT
CSAKQELNEKLFF
>14|TRBV9|TRBJ1-5|.|few
TGTGCCAGCAGCGTAGGGCATAAGAATCAGCCCCAGCATTTT
CASSVGHKNQPQHF
>16|TRBV10-3|TRBJ1-6|.|.
TGTGCCATCAGTGAGTCCGGGGGCTCCTATAATTCACCCCTCCACTTT
CAISESGGSYNSPLHF
>13|TRBV20-1|TRBJ1-2|.|.
TGCAGTGCTAGAGTTAGGGTAGACTATGGCTACACCTTC
CSARVRVDYGYTF
>17|TRBV4-1|TRBJ2-2|.|.
TGCGCCAGCAGCCAATGGCGGATAGCGGCTACACCGGTGGAGCTGTTTTTT
CASSQWRIAATPVELFF
>16|TRBV5-6|TRBJ2-3|.|.
TGTGCCAGCAGCTTGGCTGGGCTCCCGCTAGGAGATACGCAGTATTTT
CASSLAGLPLGDTQYF
>15|TRBV10-3|TRBJ2-7|TRBD1|many
TGTGCCATCAGTGAACGTGGGACAGCAGGCTACGAGCAGTACTTC
CAISERGTAGYEQYF
>15|TRBV18|TRBJ1-2|TRBD1|.
TGTGCCAGCTCACCCCGGCAGGGGGCGAGCTATGGCTACACCTTC
CASSPRQGASYGYTF
>14|TRBV7-2|TRBJ1-1|.|.
TGTGCCAGCAGCGCCACAGGGTACAACACTGAAGCTTTCTTT
CASSATGYNTEAFF
>12|TRBV7-6|TRBJ1-1|.|.
TGTGCCAGCAGTGACCTATGGGGGCAGGCTTTCTTT
CASSDLWGQAFF
>14|TRBV5-1|TRBJ1-1|.|few
TGCGCCAGCAGCTGGCCTCGAAAGAACACTGAAGCTTTCTTT
CASSWPRKNTEAFF
>17|TRBV4-2|TRBJ1-5|TRBD1|.
TGTGCCAGCAGCCAGGCGGGACAGGCCCATAGCAATCAGCCCCAGCATTTT
CASSQAGQAHSNQPQHF
>16|TRBV29-1|TRBJ1-1|.|few
TGCAGCGTTGAAGATCAAATTTGGGGGCGGAACACTGAAGCTTTCTTT
CSVEDQIWGRNTEAFF
>15|TRBV6-5|TRBJ1-2|.|.
TGTGCCACCCAGTACCCCCATGGGGGGGAGGGTGGCTACACCTTC
CATQYPHGGEGGYTF
>14|TRBV12-3/TRBV12-4|TRBJ2-2|.|medium-sized
TGTGCCAGCAGTTTACTCTCGAACACCGGGGAGCTGTTTTTT
CASSLLSNTGELFF
>11|TRBV12-3/TRBV12-4|TRBJ2-7|.|.
TGTGCCAGCAGGGGGTTCATGGAGCAGTACTTC
CASRGFMEQYF
>13|TRBV12-3/TRBV12-4|TRBJ2-7|TRBD1|once
TGTGCCAGCAGCCCAGGACAGGTCTTGGAGCAGTACTTC
CASSPGQVLEQYF
>15|TRBV20-1|TRBJ1-1|.|few
TGCAGTGCTAGAGATCCGAGGGGGAGGGACACTGAAGCTTTCTTT
CSARDPRGRDTEAFF
>15|TRBV9|TRBJ1-5|.|.
TGTGCCAGCAGCGTAGGACCCAGGGGAGATCAGCCCCAGCATTTT
CASSVGPRGDQPQHF
>13|TRBV20-1|TRBJ2-3|.|.
TGCAGTGCTAATCGCCTTGTGGCAGATACGCAGTATTTT
CSANRLVADTQYF
>13|TRBV7-2|TRBJ1-6|.|many
TGTGCCAGCAGCTTTGCGACCAATTCACCCCTCCACTTT
CASSFATNSPLHF
>14|TRBV5-1|TRBJ1-2|TRBD1|many
TGCGCCAGCAGCTTCGATGGACAGGCCTATGGCTACACCTTC
CASSFDGQAYGYTF
>12|TRBV12-3/TRBV12-4|TRBJ1-1|.|few
TGTGCCAGCAGTTTATCGGGGGCGGGGGCTTTCTTT
CASSLSGAGAFF
>14|TRBV27|TRBJ2-2|.|once
TGTGCCAGCAGGGGGGCGGCTAACACCGGGGAGCTGTTTTTT
CASRGAANTGELFF
>14|TRBV18|TRBJ1-1|TRBD1|few
TGTGCCAGCTCACCACGACAGGGGGACACTGAAGCTTTCTTT
CASSPRQGDTEAFF
>16|TRBV28|TRBJ2-6|TRBD2|.
TGTGCCAGCTTTAGCGGGGGTACCTCTGGGGCCAACGTCCTGACTTTC
CASFSGGTSGANVLTF
>18|TRBV6-6|TRBJ2-6|TRBD2|.
TGTGCCAGCAGCCCCGACAGCGGGGTCCCCTCTGGGGCCAACGTCCTGACTTTC
CASSPDSGVPSGANVLTF
>16|TRBV5-1|TRBJ1-1|.|few
TGCGCCAGCAGCTTGGTTCCGGGGGCGCCGAACACTGAAGCTTTCTTT
CASSLVPGAPNTEAFF
>12|TRBV12-3/TRBV12-4|TRBJ1-1|.|.
TGTGCCAGCAGTTTGGGTGACGGTGAAGCTTTCTTT
CASSLGDGEAFF
>17|TRBV4-3|TRBJ1-3|.|.
TGCGCCAGCAGCCAAGATCGGGGAGGCTTCTCTGGAAACACCATATATTTT
CASSQDRGGFSGNTIYF
>17|TRBV5-1|TRBJ2-4|TRBD1|.
TGCGCCAGCAGCTTGGCCGGGAAACAGGGGCTAAAAAACATTCAGTACTTC
CASSLAGKQGLKNIQYF
>16|TRBV20-1|TRBJ1-5|.|.
TGCAGTGCTAGAGTGTATAGGAGCGGGATTGGCCAGCCCCAGCATTTT
CSARVYRSGIGQPQHF
>14|TRBV27|TRBJ1-6|.|few
TGTGCCAGCAGTTTAGAGACAATCTGGTCACCCCTCCACTTT
CASSLETIWSPLHF
>16|TRBV10-3|TRBJ1-1|TRBD1|.
TGTGCCATCAGTGAGTGGCGACAGGGGGGTAACACTGAAGCTTTCTTT
CAISEWRQGGNTEAFF
>16|TRBV29-1|TRBJ1-3|.|few
TGCAGCGTTGTTATCCGCAGCTACAACTCTGGAAACACCATATATTTT
CSVVIRSYNSGNTIYF
>14|TRBV6-5|TRBJ2-3|TRBD2|few
TGTGCCAGCAGCCGCGGGGGGGCAAAAGATACGCAGTATTTT
CASSRGGAKDTQYF
>16|TRBV23-1|TRBJ2-7|.|once
TGCGCCAGCAGTCAATCCTCCAGACTCCAGGCCAACGAGCAGTACTTC
CASSQSSRLQANEQYF
>17|TRBV3-1|TRBJ2-5|TRBD2|once
TGTGCCAGCAGCCAAGATCTAGCGGGGGGCGTCCAAGAGACCCAGTACTTC
CASSQDLAGGVQETQYF
>12|TRBV5-1|TRBJ1-1|.|few
TGCGCCAGCAGGGCAGGGAACACTGAAGCTTTCTTT
CASRAGNTEAFF
>15|TRBV10-3|TRBJ2-3|.|.
TGTGCCATCAGTGAGCCGAGAGGGGGCACAGATACGCAGTATTTT
CAISEPRGGTDTQYF
>14|TRBV28|TRBJ2-2|.|.
TGTGCCAGCAGTTTCATCAGTTTCACCGGGGAGCTGTTTTTT
CASSFISFTGELFF
>15|TRBV3-1|TRBJ1-5|.|.
TGTGCCAGCAGCCTGGGAAGGGGTCACAATCAGCCCCAGCATTTT
CASSLGRGHNQPQHF
>14|TRBV5-5|TRBJ2-7|.|few
TGTGCCAGCAGCTTCAAACAGGGCTACTACGAGCAGTACTTC
CASSFKQGYYEQYF
>13|TRBV11-3|TRBJ1-1|TRBD1|.
TGTGCCAGCAGCAGGACAGGATCCACAGGGGCTTTCTTT
CASSRTGSTGAFF
>13|TRBV20-1|TRBJ1-1|.|.
TGCAGTGCTAGCCATTGGGGCAACACTGAAGCTTTCTTT
CSASHWGNTEAFF
>13|TRBV20-1|TRBJ2-7|TRBD1|.
TGCAGTGCAGGGGGACAGGGGAGGCACGAGCAGTACTTC
CSAGGQGRHEQYF
>17|TRBV2|TRBJ2-3|.|.
TGTGCCAGCAGTGGAAAGCCTACAGGCTGGAGCACAGATACGCAGTATTTT
CASSGKPTGWSTDTQYF
>17|TRBV20-1|TRBJ2-1|TRBD2|.
TGCAGTGCTAGAGATAAGATAGCGGGTTGGGGATACAATGAGCAGTTCTTC
CSARDKIAGWGYNEQFF
>16|TRBV27|TRBJ2-1|TRBD1|few
TGTGCCAGCAGTACTCCGGGACAGGGAAAGAGCCATGAGCAGTTCTTC
CASSTPGQGKSHEQFF
>15|TRBV5-1|TRBJ1-6|TRBD1|.
TGCGCCAGCAGCCTCGGAGGGGGCAGCAATTCACCCCTCCACTTT
CASSLGGGSNSPLHF
>16|TRBV5-6|TRBJ2-3|.|once
TGTGCCAGCAGCTTGGCCGTACGGTCGGGCACAGATACGCAGTATTTT
CASSLAVRSGTDTQYF
>17|TRBV18|TRBJ2-6|.|once
TGTGCCAGCTCACCTCGCGGCAGGGCATCTGGGGCCAACGTCCTGACTTTC
CASSPRGRASGANVLTF
>14|TRBV7-2|TRBJ2-5|.|.
TGTGCCAGCAGCTTAGAGGGGTACCAAGAGACCCAGTACTTC
CASSLEGYQETQYF
>18|TRBV20-1|TRBJ2-5|.|.
TGCAGTGCTAGCAGCCCCGAATTCCGTAGGATAGGGCAAGAGACCCAGTACTTC
CSASSPEFRRIGQETQYF
>13|TRBV6-1|TRBJ1-1|TRBD1|.
TGTGCCAGCAGTCGGGAGGGGGCAGGTGAAGCTTTCTTT
CASSREGAGEAFF
>12|TRBV29-1|TRBJ2-5|.|.
TGCAGCGGCGTACACCCTGGGGAGACCCAGTACTTC
CSGVHPGETQYF
>13|TRBV28|TRBJ1-1|.|few
TGTGCCAGCAGTTTAGGCGACCCAACTGAAGCTTTCTTT
CASSLGDPTEAFF